The present T cell receptor beta chain was sequenced within a study of T cell clonality in common variable immunodeficiency. The study's findings and limits: Fewer deletions and N-nucleotide insertions were reportedly seen in common variable immunodeficiency TCR beta sequences.

Germline V gives CDR1 DFQATT, CDR2 SNEGSKA (reference sequence). The germline V and J ends were trimmed by 5 bases and 5 bases, with 15 bases remaining between them. The CDR3 is 13 residues long. Using immunoSEQ multiplex PCR, the repertoire was profiled, and TCRdb retains in-frame clones only, with some absent. The sample gives 25,000 to 30,000 clones, none seen only once, and the top ten clones hold roughly 27%. As concerns this clone: Its antigen is not identified. From the germline J gene comes the end of the CDR3, since the read stops 3 residues before it.

The origin of this receptor is a human donor with common variable immunodeficiency. V gene TRBV20-1 combines with J gene TRBJ2-5, with a tentative D call TRBD2 (5 bases). Sequencing used peripheral blood mononuclear cells. Partial CDR3 DNA: TGCAGTGCTCCTCGAACAACGGGGGAGACC. Translation: CSAPRTTGET. The complete CDR3 sequence is CSAPRTTGETQYF.